The 3 T cell receptor beta chains reported below all come from one sample, sequenced in a study of spatial heterogeneity in lung cancer. Their antigen targets remain unknown. Using its own MiXCR run on the 5' RACE reads, TCRdb lists one record per CDR3 protein. The sample has a few thousand distinct CDR3 sequences, approximately 10% seen once. The time point is: sample taken at primary tumor resection. Study findings and constraints: How many expanded intratumoral alpha and beta TCRs were present tracked the tumor mutation count, which was a count of nonsynonymous mutations.

The material sequenced was lung tumor tissue, taken at surgery. The receptors come from a female donor with early-stage non-small cell lung cancer.

By proportion, this clonotype is medium-sized. One end of the junction varies from germline; a read error may be responsible. The genes are TRBV5-1 and TRBJ1-1, with a possible D match to TRBD1 (5 bases). Germline lookup yields CDR1 SGHRS and CDR2 YFSETQ. The CDR3 is 15 amino acids. The CDR3 here is CASSLDGGKNIEAFF. The CDR3 DNA reads TGCGCCAGCAGCTTGGATGGGGGAAAGAACATTGAAGCTTTCTTT.

This clonotype was observed at least ten times. The CDR3 loop is CASSGPGGQGSYQPQHF. The CDR3 region has the DNA TGTGCCAGTAGTGGACCTGGTGGACAGGGTTCCTATCAGCCCCAGCATTTT. The chain recombines TRBV19 with TRBJ1-5; 8 nucleotides match TRBD1. Germline assignment: CDR1 LNHDA and CDR2 SQIVND (reference sequence). J lost 5 bases, V lost 5 bases, and 14 bases had no gene match. CDR3 length: 17 residues.

There are a few counts of this clonotype. The V gene is TRBV7-9, the J gene TRBJ2-5; D gene unclear. Germline V gives CDR1 SEHNR, CDR2 FQNEAQ (reference sequence). CDR3 length equals 15 residues. V shed 5 bases and J shed 0 bases, with 13 bases lying between them. The CDR3 nucleotides are TGTGCCAGCAGCCACCTCGTAGGAAACCAAGAGACCCAGTACTTC. Amino acids: CASSHLVGNQETQYF.